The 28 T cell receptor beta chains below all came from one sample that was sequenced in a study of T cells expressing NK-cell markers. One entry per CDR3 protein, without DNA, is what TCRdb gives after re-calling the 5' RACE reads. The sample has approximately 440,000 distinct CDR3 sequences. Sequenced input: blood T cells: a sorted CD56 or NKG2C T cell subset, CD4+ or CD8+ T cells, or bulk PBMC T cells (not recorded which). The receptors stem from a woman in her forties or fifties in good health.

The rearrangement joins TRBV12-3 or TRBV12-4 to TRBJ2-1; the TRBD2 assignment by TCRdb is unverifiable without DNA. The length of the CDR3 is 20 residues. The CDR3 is CASSFGRFATSGRSSNEQFF.

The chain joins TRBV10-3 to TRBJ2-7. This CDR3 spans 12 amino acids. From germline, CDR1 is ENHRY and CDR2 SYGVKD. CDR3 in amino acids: CAMGRALYEQYF.

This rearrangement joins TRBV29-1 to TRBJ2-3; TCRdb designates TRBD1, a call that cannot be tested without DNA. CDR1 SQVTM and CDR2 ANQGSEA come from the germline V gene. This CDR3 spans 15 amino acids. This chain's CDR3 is CSVTGQLNPTDTQYF.

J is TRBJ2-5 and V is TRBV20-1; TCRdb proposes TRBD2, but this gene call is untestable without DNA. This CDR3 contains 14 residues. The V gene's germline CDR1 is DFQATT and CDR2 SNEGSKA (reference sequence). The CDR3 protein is CSARASGRLETQYF.

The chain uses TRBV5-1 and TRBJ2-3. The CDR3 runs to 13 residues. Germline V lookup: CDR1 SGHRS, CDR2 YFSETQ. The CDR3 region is CASTTNGWDTQYF.

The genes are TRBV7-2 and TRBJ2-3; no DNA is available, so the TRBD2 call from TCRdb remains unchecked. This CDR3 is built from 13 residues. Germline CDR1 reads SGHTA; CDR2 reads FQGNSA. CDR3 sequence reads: CASSLGGLATQYF.

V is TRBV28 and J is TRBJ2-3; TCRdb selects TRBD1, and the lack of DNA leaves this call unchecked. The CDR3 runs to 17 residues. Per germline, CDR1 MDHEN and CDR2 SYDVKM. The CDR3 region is CASSFPTRGGSTDTQYF.

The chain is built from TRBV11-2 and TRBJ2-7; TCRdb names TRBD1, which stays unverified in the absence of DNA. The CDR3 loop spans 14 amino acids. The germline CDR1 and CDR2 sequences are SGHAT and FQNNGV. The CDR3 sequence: CASSLGTGKEDQYF.

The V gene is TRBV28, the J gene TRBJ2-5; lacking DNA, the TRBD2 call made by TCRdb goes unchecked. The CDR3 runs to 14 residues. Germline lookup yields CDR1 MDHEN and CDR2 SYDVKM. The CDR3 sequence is CASSPYGRQETQYF. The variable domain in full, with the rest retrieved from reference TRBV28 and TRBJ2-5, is DVKVTQSSRYLVKRTGEKVFLECVQDMDHENMFWYRQDPGLGLRLIYFSYDVKMKEKGDIPEGYSVSREKKERFSLILESASTNQTSMYLCASSPYGRQETQYFGPGTRLLVL.

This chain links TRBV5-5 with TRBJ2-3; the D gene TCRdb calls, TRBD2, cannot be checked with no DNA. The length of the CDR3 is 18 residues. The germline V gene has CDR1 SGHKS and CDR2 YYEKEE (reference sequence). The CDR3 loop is CASSQRLAGGPSGDTQYF.

CDR3 sequence reads: CASSKDRRGYSPLHF. The chain links TRBV21-1 to TRBJ1-6; no DNA is available, so the TRBD1 call from TCRdb remains unchecked. TRBV21-1 is a recognized pseudogene. The CDR3 consists of 15 residues.

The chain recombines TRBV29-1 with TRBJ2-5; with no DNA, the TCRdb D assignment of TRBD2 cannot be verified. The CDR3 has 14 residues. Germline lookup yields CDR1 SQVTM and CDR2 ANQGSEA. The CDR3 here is CSVDLAGGGETQYF.

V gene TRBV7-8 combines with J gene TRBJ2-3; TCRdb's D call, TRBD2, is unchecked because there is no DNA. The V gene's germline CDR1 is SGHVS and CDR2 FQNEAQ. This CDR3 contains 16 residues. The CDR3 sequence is CASSLLTSGRTDTQYF.

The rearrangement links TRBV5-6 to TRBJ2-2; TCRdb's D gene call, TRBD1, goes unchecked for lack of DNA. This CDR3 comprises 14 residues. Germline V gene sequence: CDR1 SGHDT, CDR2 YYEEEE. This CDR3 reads CASIGTENTGELFF.

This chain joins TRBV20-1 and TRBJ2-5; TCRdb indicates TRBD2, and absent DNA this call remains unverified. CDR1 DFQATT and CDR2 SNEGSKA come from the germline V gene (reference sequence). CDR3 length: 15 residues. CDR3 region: CSAGTSGRVRETQYF.

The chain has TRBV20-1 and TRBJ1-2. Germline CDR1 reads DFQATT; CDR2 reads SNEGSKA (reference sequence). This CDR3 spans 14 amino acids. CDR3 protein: CSATSGRSSYGYTF.

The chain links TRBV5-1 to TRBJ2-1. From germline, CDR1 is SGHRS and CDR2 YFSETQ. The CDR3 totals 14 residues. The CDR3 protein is CASADRASYNEQFF. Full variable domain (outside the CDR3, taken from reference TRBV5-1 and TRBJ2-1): KAGVTQTPRYLIKTRGQQVTLSCSPISGHRSVSWYQQTPGQGLQFLFEYFSETQRNKGNFPGRFSGRQFSNSRSEMNVSTLELGDSALYLCASADRASYNEQFFGPGTRLTVL.

The CDR3 is CASSAQVVAFF. The chain recombines TRBV6-1 with TRBJ1-1; the TRBD1 assignment by TCRdb is unverifiable without DNA. This CDR3 has 11 amino acids. Germline V CDR1 and CDR2: MNHNS, SASEGT.

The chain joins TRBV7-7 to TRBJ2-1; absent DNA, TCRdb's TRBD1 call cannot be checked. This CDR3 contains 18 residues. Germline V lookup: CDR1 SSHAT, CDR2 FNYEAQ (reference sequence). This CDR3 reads CASSLLLGGRRADNEQFF.

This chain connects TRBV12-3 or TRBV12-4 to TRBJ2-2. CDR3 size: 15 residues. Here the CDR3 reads CASSRPTKNTGELFF.

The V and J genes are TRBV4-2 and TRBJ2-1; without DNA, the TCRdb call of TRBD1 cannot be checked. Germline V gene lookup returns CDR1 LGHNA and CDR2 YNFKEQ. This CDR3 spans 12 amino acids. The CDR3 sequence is CASSLDREGQFF.

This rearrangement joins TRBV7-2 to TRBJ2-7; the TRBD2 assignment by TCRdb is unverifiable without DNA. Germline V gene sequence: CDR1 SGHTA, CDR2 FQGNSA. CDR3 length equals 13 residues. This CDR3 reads CASSFSLAYEQYF.

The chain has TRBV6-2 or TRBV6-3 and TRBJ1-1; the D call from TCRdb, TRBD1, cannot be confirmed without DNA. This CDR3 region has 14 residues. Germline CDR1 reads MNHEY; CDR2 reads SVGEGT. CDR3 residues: CASSYSTGGTEAFF.

CDR3 sequence reads: CASSLMGAEETQYF. The gene calls are TRBV12-3 or TRBV12-4 and TRBJ2-5; the TCRdb D gene call, TRBD1, has no DNA to confirm it. The CDR3 is 14 residues long.

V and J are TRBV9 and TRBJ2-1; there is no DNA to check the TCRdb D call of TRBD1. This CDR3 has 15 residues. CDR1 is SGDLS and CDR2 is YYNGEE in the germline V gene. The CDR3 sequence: CASSVEDRVYNEQFF.

CDR3 sequence: CASSKVNFNTEAFF. The chain is built from TRBV5-1 and TRBJ1-1. Germline CDR1 and CDR2: SGHRS and YFSETQ. The CDR3 loop spans 14 amino acids. Combining the CDR3 with reference TRBV5-1 and TRBJ1-1 gives the whole variable domain KAGVTQTPRYLIKTRGQQVTLSCSPISGHRSVSWYQQTPGQGLQFLFEYFSETQRNKGNFPGRFSGRQFSNSRSEMNVSTLELGDSALYLCASSKVNFNTEAFFGQGTRLTVV.

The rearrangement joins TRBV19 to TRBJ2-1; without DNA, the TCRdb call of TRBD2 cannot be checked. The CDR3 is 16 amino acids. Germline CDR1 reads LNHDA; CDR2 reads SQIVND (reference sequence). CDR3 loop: CASSHQALADYNEQFF.

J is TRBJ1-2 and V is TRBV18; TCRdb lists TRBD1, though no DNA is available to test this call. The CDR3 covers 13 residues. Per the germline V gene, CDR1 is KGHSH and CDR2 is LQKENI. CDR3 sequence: CASSETGYDGYTF.